The clone carrying this TCR beta chain was observed a few times. The antigen is not known. The CDR3 has 14 amino acids. V dropped 0 bases and J dropped 2 bases, with 7 bases sitting between them. The germline V gene encodes CDR1 SEHNR and CDR2 FQNEAQ (reference sequence). Clones were sequenced by immunoSEQ multiplex PCR, and TCRdb holds only the in-frame ones, with some missing. This sample has 7,500 or so clones, with roughly 79% found just once. Tumor samples were obtained before definitive surgery or chemotherapy. The sample comes from a study of high-grade serous ovarian cancer treatment subgroups. Overall study: Samples averaged about 15,000 reads and about 7,500 unique TCR beta rearrangements. Findings of the study overall: Same-patient tumor repertoires overlapped at about 0.11 to 0.8; different patients barely overlapped. These tumor repertoires lack spatial information from bulk sequencing. TCR relatedness rose with neoantigen level and trended with mutation load.

V is TRBV7-9 and J is TRBJ1-2; a possible D gene is TRBD1 (5 bases). Material for sequencing was tumor tissue. This TCR came from a human donor with high-grade serous ovarian cancer. In nucleotides, the CDR3 is TGTGCCAGCAGCTTAGCGTGGGACAACTATGGCTACACCTTC. Its translation: CASSLAWDNYGYTF.